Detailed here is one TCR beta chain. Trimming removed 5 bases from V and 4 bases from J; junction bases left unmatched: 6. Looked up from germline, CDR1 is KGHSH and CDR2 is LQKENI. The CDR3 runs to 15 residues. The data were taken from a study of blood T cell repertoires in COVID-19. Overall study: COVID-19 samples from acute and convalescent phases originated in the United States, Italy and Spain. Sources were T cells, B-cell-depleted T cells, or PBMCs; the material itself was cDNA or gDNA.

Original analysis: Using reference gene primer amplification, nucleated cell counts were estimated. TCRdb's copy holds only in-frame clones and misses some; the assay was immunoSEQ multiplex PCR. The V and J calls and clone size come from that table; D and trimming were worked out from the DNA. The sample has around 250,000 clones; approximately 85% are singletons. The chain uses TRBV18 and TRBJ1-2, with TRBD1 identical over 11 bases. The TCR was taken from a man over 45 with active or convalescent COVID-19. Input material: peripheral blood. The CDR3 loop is CASSVPGQGVYGYTF. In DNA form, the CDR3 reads TGTGCCAGCTCAGTACCGGGACAGGGGGTCTATGGCTACACCTTC.